The 23 T cell receptor beta chains below were found in one sample sequenced in a study of T cell clones after liver transplantation. Generated by immunoSEQ multiplex PCR, the TCRdb table keeps only in-frame clones and is missing some. This table holds some 80,000 clones, approximately 80% found once. Material: CD4+ T cells from blood, obtained less than 50 months after liver transplant. The receptors shown here come from a human patient who received a liver transplant. Some of these T cells may belong to the graft donor.

This chain joins TRBV4-1 and TRBJ2-7, with TRBD2 as a possible D gene (7 bases). V was cut by 1 base and J by 4 bases, with 17 bases left in between. Per the germline V gene, CDR1 is MGHRA and CDR2 is YSYEKL. CDR3 length equals 16 residues. CDR3 coding DNA: TGCGCCAGCAGCCAAGCCTCGGGGGCGGGAGAGTACGAGCAGTACTTC. It codes for CASSQASGAGEYEQYF.

This clone was found a few times. The J gene is TRBJ1-4, the V gene TRBV5-4, with D tentatively TRBD1 (6 bases). Trimming left V 5 bases short and J 4 bases short, with 12 bases between. This CDR3 contains 14 residues. Per the germline V gene, CDR1 is SGHNT and CDR2 is YYREEE (reference sequence). In DNA, the CDR3 is TGTGCCAGCAGAGCGGACAGCAATAATGAAAAACTGTTTTTT. Its protein product is CASRADSNNEKLFF. Based on the CDR3 plus reference TRBV5-4 and TRBJ1-4, the full variable domain is ETGVTQSPTHLIKTRGQQVTLRCSSQSGHNTVSWYQQALGQGPQFIFQYYREEENGRGNFPPRFSGLQFPNYSSELNVNALELDDSALYLCASRADSNNEKLFFGSGTQLSVL.

This clone occurred once. The chain recombines TRBV6-6 with TRBJ1-1; 7 nucleotides align to TRBD1. Germline-derived CDR1 and CDR2 are MNHNY and SVGAGI (reference sequence). J was trimmed by 4 bases and V by 5 bases; bases with no gene match: 7. The CDR3 loop spans 14 amino acids. Here the CDR3 reads CASSRQGEGTEAFF. Written as DNA, the CDR3 is TGTGCCAGCAGTAGACAGGGCGAGGGCACTGAAGCTTTCTTT.

This clone has just one count. The gene calls are TRBV4-3 and TRBJ1-5, with D possibly TRBD1 on 6 matching bases. The CDR3 consists of 16 residues. The V gene's germline CDR1 is LGHNA and CDR2 YSLEER. The ends were cut back, 1 base at V and 3 bases at J, with 13 bases in the middle. The CDR3 sequence: CASSQGRGGDNQPQHF. CDR3 sequence (DNA): TGCGCCAGCAGCCAAGGAAGAGGGGGTGACAATCAGCCCCAGCATTTT.

The chain joins TRBV4-2 to TRBJ2-7; D might be TRBD2 (6 bases). Trimming removed 0 bases from V and 6 bases from J, with 12 bases in between. CDR3 length: 14 residues. CDR1 is LGHNA and CDR2 is YNFKEQ in the germline V gene. In nucleotides, the CDR3 is TGTGCCAGCAGCCAAGATAAAAGGGGAGGCGAGCAGTACTTC. It yields the protein CASSQDKRGGEQYF.

The CDR3 here is CASNLGDTQYF. In nucleotides, the CDR3 is TGTGCCAGCAACCTGGGGGATACGCAGTATTTT. This chain joins TRBV14 and TRBJ2-3; D is unclear. The CDR3 loop spans 11 amino acids. V dropped 7 bases and J dropped 6 bases, with 8 bases sitting between them. Germline V lookup: CDR1 SGHDN, CDR2 FVKESK.

V and J are TRBV7-3 and TRBJ2-1; TRBD2 matches at 8 bases. The V gene's germline CDR1 is SGHTA and CDR2 FQGTGA. V shed 5 bases and J 5 bases; nucleotides not matched to a gene: 5. The CDR3 is 14 amino acids. The CDR3 DNA is TGTGCCAGCAGCCCCGGGACTAGACACAATGAGCAGTTCTTC. It specifies CASSPGTRHNEQFF. Full variable domain (missing parts from reference TRBV7-3 and TRBJ2-1): GAGVSQTPSNKVTEKGKYVELRCDPISGHTALYWYRQSLGQGPEFLIYFQGTGAADDSGLPNDRFFAVRPEGSVSTLKIQRTERGDSAVYLCASSPGTRHNEQFFGPGTRLTVL.

V and J are TRBV6-6 and TRBJ1-4, with 9 bases lining up with TRBD1. The CDR3 loop spans 16 amino acids. Germline CDR1 reads MNHNY; CDR2 reads SVGAGI (reference sequence). After removal of 6 bases from V and 8 bases from J, the junction contained 13 bases not matched to a gene. The CDR3 DNA is TGTGCCAGCAGACCCGGACAGGGGACTAAGGGAGAAAAACTGTTTTTT. The encoded protein is CASRPGQGTKGEKLFF.

The chain couples TRBV5-4 to TRBJ1-4; 7 bases align to TRBD1. The V and J ends lost 3 bases and 7 bases, in that order; junction bases with no gene match: 12. Germline CDR1 SGHNT, CDR2 YYREEE (reference sequence). This CDR3 comprises 16 residues. The CDR3 reads CASSSKEQGRGEKLFF. Here the CDR3 DNA reads TGTGCCAGCAGCTCGAAAGAACAGGGGAGGGGTGAAAAACTGTTTTTT.

This clone has a single count. The J gene is TRBJ2-1, the V gene TRBV7-9; a possible D gene is TRBD1 (5 bases). This CDR3 is 12 amino acids long. Germline V CDR1 and CDR2: SEHNR, FQNEAQ (reference sequence). Trimming stripped 5 bases from V and 6 bases from J, with 8 bases between. DNA for the CDR3: TGTGCCAGCAGCCTCCAGGGCAATGAGCAGTTCTTC. Encoded protein: CASSLQGNEQFF.

The chain uses TRBV7-2 and TRBJ1-6; D is unresolved. V was cut by 0 bases and J by 6 bases, with 9 bases left in between. From germline, CDR1 is SGHTA and CDR2 FQGNSA. This CDR3 contains 15 residues. The CDR3 DNA follows: TGTGCCAGCAGCTTAGCGGCAGACCTTAATTCACCCCTCCACTTT. Translating gives CASSLAADLNSPLHF. Complete variable domain (other parts from reference TRBV7-2 and TRBJ1-6): GAGVSQSPSNKVTEKGKDVELRCDPISGHTALYWYRQSLGQGLEFLIYFQGNSAPDKSGLPSDRFSAERTGGSVSTLTIQRTQQEDSAVYLCASSLAADLNSPLHFGNGTRLTVT.

This clone occurred once. The V call is TRBV5-1, the J call TRBJ2-1; D perhaps matches TRBD1 (6 bases). The V gene lost 1 base and the J gene lost 0 bases, with 8 bases spanning the gap. This CDR3 has 15 residues. Germline V lookup: CDR1 SGHRS, CDR2 YFSETQ. The CDR3 here is CASSLQGYSYNEQFF. The CDR3 DNA sequence: TGCGCCAGCAGCTTGCAGGGGTACTCCTACAATGAGCAGTTCTTC.

The chain couples TRBV5-8 to TRBJ1-5; 7 nucleotides line up with TRBD1. The V and J ends lost 2 bases and 9 bases, in that order; junction bases with no gene match: 11. This CDR3 is 15 amino acids long. Germline CDR1 is SGHTS and CDR2 is YDEGEE. CDR3 DNA sequence: TGTGCCAGCAGCTTTGGGGGGACAGCCACAAGGCCCCAGCATTTT. This translates into CASSFGGTATRPQHF.

The chain has TRBV18 and TRBJ2-7, with 7 bases identical to TRBD1. Per the germline V gene, CDR1 is KGHSH and CDR2 is LQKENI. There are 14 residues in the CDR3. The trim removed 3 bases at V and 4 bases at J, leaving 6 bases unmatched. The CDR3 bases are TGTGCCAGCTCACCCCCTGACAGGGTTTACGAGCAGTACTTC. This encodes CASSPPDRVYEQYF.

The chain is built from TRBV10-3 and TRBJ2-7; tentatively, D is TRBD2 (7 bases). The CDR3 loop spans 15 amino acids. Trimming stripped 0 bases from V and 5 bases from J, with 14 bases between. Per the germline V gene, CDR1 is ENHRY and CDR2 is SYGVKD. The CDR3 spells CAISESRGGRDEQYF. The CDR3 coding sequence is TGTGCCATCAGTGAGTCGAGGGGGGGGAGGGACGAGCAGTACTTC.

The V gene is TRBV5-6, the J gene TRBJ2-5; D possibly matches TRBD1 or TRBD2 (5 bases each). Germline CDR1 and CDR2: SGHDT and YYEEEE. V lost 2 bases to trimming and J lost 5 bases, with 16 bases between them. The length of the CDR3 is 15 residues. In DNA, the CDR3 is TGTGCCAGCAGCTTCCGGGACCCCAGTCGGGAGACCCAGTACTTC. Protein: CASSFRDPSRETQYF.

The DNA for the CDR3 is TGTGCCTGGATAACAGGGGGGGCTGAAAAACTGTTTTTT. It encodes CAWITGGAEKLFF. The chain carries TRBV30 and TRBJ1-4; 8 bases agree with TRBD1. Germline CDR1 GTSNPN, CDR2 SVGIG (reference sequence). This CDR3 has 13 amino acids. Trimming took 4 bases from V and 7 from J; bases not matched to a gene: 5.

This chain uses TRBV18 with TRBJ2-5; 7 positions match TRBD2. Losses at the gene ends were 3 bases for V and 4 bases for J; bases not matched to a gene: 2. The germline gives CDR1 KGHSH, CDR2 LQKENI. This CDR3 spans 13 amino acids. CDR3 bases: TGTGCCAGCTCACCGGGAGGGGTAGAGACCCAGTACTTC. Residues: CASSPGGVETQYF.

V and J are TRBV4-1 and TRBJ2-2, with D possibly matching TRBD2 (5 bases). V lost 0 bases to trimming and J lost 1 base, with 15 bases between them. The germline gives CDR1 MGHRA, CDR2 YSYEKL. The CDR3 loop spans 18 amino acids. In DNA form, the CDR3 reads TGCGCCAGCAGCCAAGATACGGCTAGCCCACAGAACACCGGGGAGCTGTTTTTT. Translation: CASSQDTASPQNTGELFF.

The V and J genes are TRBV6-5 and TRBJ1-2; a weak D match, TRBD1 (6 bases). Germline V gene lookup returns CDR1 MNHEY and CDR2 SVGAGI. This CDR3 has 12 residues. V lost 7 bases and J 2 bases, leaving 8 bases between the germline ends. CDR3 residues: CASTQGNYGYTF. The CDR3 coding sequence is TGTGCCAGCACTCAGGGGAACTATGGCTACACCTTC.

The J gene is TRBJ2-1, the V gene TRBV19; 9 positions agree with TRBD2. V was clipped by 3 bases and J by 9 bases; unmatched bases: 15. From germline, CDR1 is LNHDA and CDR2 SQIVND (reference sequence). The CDR3 loop spans 17 amino acids. CDR3 amino acids: CASSMSPRRGGPSEQFF. For the CDR3, the DNA is TGTGCCAGTAGTATGAGCCCTCGGCGGGGGGGCCCAAGTGAGCAGTTCTTC.

The gene calls are TRBV29-1 and TRBJ2-7; perhaps TRBD2 as D (5 bases). Germline assignment: CDR1 SQVTM and CDR2 ANQGSEA. This CDR3 has 13 amino acids. The V end was cut by 6 bases, the J end by 6 bases, with 18 bases between. The CDR3 region is CSVSPVQRREQYF. DNA for the CDR3: TGCAGCGTCTCCCCGGTCCAGCGGCGCGAGCAGTACTTC.

CDR3 DNA: TGTGCCAGCAGCTTACACAGGGGCTCACCCCTCCACTTT. It yields the protein CASSLHRGSPLHF. The J gene is TRBJ1-6, the V gene TRBV7-2; 7 nucleotides align to TRBD1. With 2 bases clipped from V and 10 bases from J, the junction kept 2 bases outside the gene matches. Germline V lookup: CDR1 SGHTA, CDR2 FQGNSA. The CDR3 runs to 13 residues.